The next 25 T cell receptor beta chains were all read from a single sample in a study of blood T cell repertoires in COVID-19. TCRdb's copy holds only in-frame clones and misses some; the assay was immunoSEQ multiplex PCR. This table holds roughly 250,000 clones, around 88% found once. Input material: peripheral blood. These receptors were collected from a man aged 25-40 years with acute or convalescent COVID-19.

V usage is TRBV3-1 (or the pseudogene TRBV3-2) and J usage is TRBJ2-1; TRBD2 matches at 12 bases. The length of the CDR3 is 15 residues. Trimming cost V 4 bases and J 6 bases; bases outside gene matches: 4. The germline V gene has CDR1 LGHDT and CDR2 YNNKEL (reference sequence). Here the CDR3 reads CASSLLAGGSNEQFF. Here the CDR3 DNA reads TGTGCCAGCAGCCTACTAGCGGGAGGTTCCAATGAGCAGTTCTTC.

This sequence joins TRBV28 and TRBJ2-7; D possibly corresponds to TRBD2 (5 bases). This CDR3 contains 15 residues. The V end lost 6 bases, the J end lost 2 bases, and 17 bases lay between the germline ends. Germline V gene sequence: CDR1 MDHEN, CDR2 SYDVKM. CDR3 loop: CASSPPRIGAYEQYF. The DNA for the CDR3 is TGTGCCAGCAGCCCTCCCCGTATCGGGGCCTACGAGCAGTACTTC.

The chain couples TRBV2 to TRBJ1-1, with D possibly being TRBD1 (5 bases). Germline values: CDR1 SNHLY, CDR2 FYNNEI. The CDR3 runs 13 residues. V lost 2 bases and J lost 3, with 7 bases in between. CDR3 coding DNA: TGTGCCAGCAGTGAACAGGGTTACACTGAAGCTTTCTTT. Protein product: CASSEQGYTEAFF.

The chain joins TRBV18 to TRBJ1-1, with 12 bases matching TRBD1. The CDR3 has 16 residues. With V trimmed by 4 bases and J by 5 bases, 8 bases remained unmatched. Germline assignment: CDR1 KGHSH and CDR2 LQKENI. The CDR3 coding sequence is TGTGCCAGCTCACAGCCGGGACAGGGGGCTTTTACTGAAGCTTTCTTT. It codes for CASSQPGQGAFTEAFF.

This clone was found once. This sample also contains other DNA sequences that code for the same CDR3. The chain employs TRBV28 and TRBJ1-2; a weak D match, TRBD1 (5 bases). The CDR3 loop spans 13 amino acids. Germline V gives CDR1 MDHEN, CDR2 SYDVKM. The V end lost 3 bases, the J end lost 4 bases, and 9 bases lay between the germline ends. Here the CDR3 reads CASSLTASYGYTF. CDR3 DNA: TGTGCCAGCAGTTTGACAGCTAGCTATGGCTACACCTTC.

The chain is built from TRBV4-1 and TRBJ2-1; perhaps TRBD2 as D (6 bases). V shed 2 bases and J shed 6 bases, with 11 bases lying between them. Germline loops: CDR1 MGHRA, CDR2 YSYEKL. The CDR3 is made up of 14 amino acids. In DNA form, the CDR3 reads TGCGCCAGCAGCCAACCGACGACTAGCAATGAGCAGTTCTTC. It specifies CASSQPTTSNEQFF.

The CDR3 here is CAWSLGGSSYNEQFF. The CDR3 coding sequence is TGTGCCTGGAGTCTGGGCGGGAGTTCCTACAATGAGCAGTTCTTC. This sequence joins TRBV30 and TRBJ2-1; 7 bases map to TRBD2. The CDR3 length is 15 residues. V trimming: 2 bases; J trimming: 1 base; junction bases outside the gene matches: 5. Germline values: CDR1 GTSNPN, CDR2 SVGIG (reference sequence).

This chain connects TRBV6-6 to TRBJ1-1; the match to TRBD1 covers 9 bases. V was clipped by 6 bases and J by 5 bases; unmatched bases: 7. Germline V gene lookup returns CDR1 MNHNY and CDR2 SVGAGI (reference sequence). This CDR3 has 14 residues. CDR3 DNA: TGTGCCAGCAGAGCCGGGACAGGGAGGACTGAAGCTTTCTTT. This gives the protein CASRAGTGRTEAFF.

V usage is TRBV19 and J usage is TRBJ2-7; TRBD1 aligns across 10 bases. The CDR3 runs to 14 residues. The V and J ends lost 5 bases and 3 bases, in that order; junction bases with no gene match: 4. The germline V gene encodes CDR1 LNHDA and CDR2 SQIVND (reference sequence). CDR3 DNA sequence: TGTGCCAGTAGTTTTCGGACAGGGGGCTACGAGCAGTACTTC. Protein sequence: CASSFRTGGYEQYF.

The chain employs TRBV7-3 and TRBJ1-1; the D is unclear. CDR1 is SGHTA, CDR2 FQGTGA, per germline. V shed 5 bases and J shed 4 bases, with 11 bases lying between them. CDR3 length: 13 residues. In nucleotides, the CDR3 is TGTGCCAGCAGCCCCCCCGGGGTCACTGAAGCTTTCTTT. Translated: CASSPPGVTEAFF. The full variable domain, with the rest looked up from reference TRBV7-3 and TRBJ1-1, is GAGVSQTPSNKVTEKGKYVELRCDPISGHTALYWYRQSLGQGPEFLIYFQGTGAADDSGLPNDRFFAVRPEGSVSTLKIQRTERGDSAVYLCASSPPGVTEAFFGQGTRLTVV.

This clone has just a few counts. The genes are TRBV7-9 and TRBJ2-5; D is unresolved. Germline V gene lookup returns CDR1 SEHNR and CDR2 FQNEAQ (reference sequence). The CDR3 spans 12 residues. Trimming cost V 2 bases and J 5 bases, with 6 bases left between them. CDR3 sequence reads: CASSLLSETQYF. In DNA, the CDR3 is TGTGCCAGCAGCTTACTATCCGAGACCCAGTACTTC.

The chain combines TRBV18 with TRBJ2-1, with no clear D. CDR1 is KGHSH, CDR2 LQKENI, per germline. V dropped 2 bases and J dropped 6 bases, with 14 bases sitting between them. The CDR3 loop spans 15 amino acids. The CDR3 reads CASSPTRSSGNEQFF. The CDR3 bases are TGTGCCAGCTCACCAACGCGGAGTTCGGGCAATGAGCAGTTCTTC.

This rearrangement joins TRBV5-1 to TRBJ2-1, with 10 bases identical to TRBD2. This CDR3 contains 15 residues. Germline V gives CDR1 SGHRS, CDR2 YFSETQ. V lost 2 bases and J lost 6; bases outside the gene matches: 5. The CDR3 DNA follows: TGCGCCAGCAGCTTCACAGCGGGGGGGCGCAATGAGCAGTTCTTC. It codes for CASSFTAGGRNEQFF.

The chain joins TRBV3-1 (or the pseudogene TRBV3-2) to TRBJ1-2; a weak D match, TRBD1 (5 bases). The CDR3 consists of 12 residues. Trimming removed 2 bases at V and 7 bases at J, with 8 bases between. Per germline, CDR1 LGHDT and CDR2 YNNKEL (reference sequence). This CDR3 reads CASSQRGVGYTF. Here the CDR3 DNA reads TGTGCCAGCAGCCAACGGGGGGTTGGCTACACCTTC.

This clone was seen a single time. The chain links TRBV6-5 to TRBJ1-3, with TRBD1 matching over 8 bases. J lost 0 bases, V lost 6 bases, and 4 bases had no gene match. Germline V gives CDR1 MNHEY, CDR2 SVGAGI. This CDR3 has 15 amino acids. The CDR3 loop is CASRTGASSGNTIYF. The CDR3 region has the DNA TGTGCCAGCAGGACAGGGGCCAGCTCTGGAAACACCATATATTTT.

The CDR3 sequence is CASSYSGAGHQPQHF. In nucleotides, the CDR3 is TGTGCCAGCAGTTACTCGGGGGCCGGGCATCAGCCCCAGCATTTT. The chain joins TRBV6-5 to TRBJ1-5; D perhaps matches TRBD1 (6 bases). This CDR3 contains 15 residues. The germline V gene has CDR1 MNHEY and CDR2 SVGAGI. V was pared by 0 bases and J by 5 bases, with 11 bases between.

The rearrangement joins TRBV5-5 to TRBJ1-5; 9 bases fit TRBD1. Germline V gene lookup returns CDR1 SGHKS and CDR2 YYEKEE (reference sequence). The V gene end was trimmed by 2 bases and the J gene end by 5 bases; junction bases not matched to a gene: 2. This CDR3 comprises 14 residues. CDR3: CASSFGTGYQPQHF. The CDR3, as DNA: TGTGCCAGCAGCTTCGGGACAGGGTATCAGCCCCAGCATTTT.

This chain uses TRBV13 with TRBJ2-7; 15 bases match TRBD2. After removal of 3 bases from V and 7 bases from J, the junction contained 13 bases not matched to a gene. This CDR3 has 18 amino acids. Germline CDR1 is PRHDT and CDR2 is FYEKMQ (reference sequence). CDR3 loop: CASSLEVGLAGGEGEQYF. For the CDR3, the DNA is TGTGCCAGCAGCTTGGAAGTGGGACTAGCGGGAGGAGAGGGGGAGCAGTACTTC.

This clone was recorded only once. This sequence joins TRBV19 and TRBJ1-1, with 7 bases aligning to TRBD1. Trimming at V came to 8 bases and at J to 0 bases, leaving 6 bases not matched to a gene. The germline V gene has CDR1 LNHDA and CDR2 SQIVND (reference sequence). This CDR3 contains 14 residues. The CDR3 reads CASEKGQMNTEAFF. The CDR3 DNA follows: TGTGCCAGTGAAAAGGGACAGATGAACACTGAAGCTTTCTTT.

This sequence joins TRBV11-2 and TRBJ1-6; weak D call: TRBD1 (6 bases). The V end lost 2 bases, the J end lost 9 bases, and 14 bases lay between the germline ends. Germline CDR1 SGHAT, CDR2 FQNNGV. The CDR3 is 15 residues long. The CDR3: CASSLQGPGVSPLHF. The CDR3 DNA reads as TGTGCCAGCAGCTTACAGGGGCCAGGAGTTTCACCCCTCCACTTT.

The CDR3 nucleotides are TGTGCCAGCAGCGCCCTGACAGCGGGGAAGTCACCCCTCCACTTT. Translated, it gives CASSALTAGKSPLHF. The chain carries TRBV5-4 and TRBJ1-6; D possibly corresponds to TRBD1 (5 bases). This CDR3 contains 15 residues. The germline V gene has CDR1 SGHNT and CDR2 YYREEE (reference sequence). Trimming took off 4 bases at V and 10 bases at J, with 18 bases between the two ends.

This clone was recorded only once. The chain links TRBV24-1 to TRBJ2-7, with 8 bases identical to TRBD1. Trimming at V came to 4 bases and at J to 3 bases, leaving 4 bases not matched to a gene. Looked up from germline, CDR1 is KGHDR and CDR2 is SFDVKD. The CDR3 is made up of 14 amino acids. DNA for the CDR3: TGTGCCACCAGTGACCCGGACAGGGACTACGAGCAGTACTTC. Residues: CATSDPDRDYEQYF.

The chain couples TRBV19 to TRBJ2-3; TRBD2 matches at 8 bases. The V gene's germline CDR1 is LNHDA and CDR2 SQIVND (reference sequence). V lost 4 bases to trimming and J lost 11 bases; unmatched junction nucleotides: 11. The CDR3 is 14 residues long. In nucleotides, the CDR3 is TGTGCCAGTAGTAGGCTAGCGGGCGTTGGAATGCAGTATTTT. Translation gives CASSRLAGVGMQYF.

This chain connects TRBV11-2 to TRBJ1-4; 9 nucleotides agree with TRBD1. This CDR3 comprises 15 residues. The germline V gene has CDR1 SGHAT and CDR2 FQNNGV. V shed 3 bases, J shed 9 bases, and the junction held 8 bases outside the gene matches. The CDR3 loop reads CASSFSGTGIQKLFF. The CDR3 coding sequence is TGTGCCAGCAGCTTTTCTGGGACAGGGATCCAAAAACTGTTTTTT. Based on the CDR3 plus reference TRBV11-2 and TRBJ1-4, the full variable domain is EAGVAQSPRYKIIEKRQSVAFWCNPISGHATLYWYQQILGQGPKLLIQFQNNGVVDDSQLPKDRFSAERLKGVDSTLKIQPAKLEDSAVYLCASSFSGTGIQKLFFGSGTQLSVL.

This rearrangement joins TRBV27 to TRBJ2-1; 7 nucleotides align to TRBD2. With 10 bases clipped from V and 9 bases from J, the junction kept 12 bases outside the gene matches. The germline CDR1 and CDR2 sequences are MNHEY and SMNVEV (reference sequence). The length of the CDR3 is 13 residues. In DNA, the CDR3 is TGTGCCACCAGGATTAGTGGCGGGGGTGAGCAGTTCTTC. This codes for CATRISGGGEQFF.